What follows describes a single TCR beta chain. Its antigen is unidentified. The sample comes from a study of blood T cells in healthy people across ages. A second PCR of roughly 6 to 12 cycles used a sample-barcoded 5' primer and a J-beta primer mix. All samples yielded 2.5 million or more CDR3-containing paired-end reads. TCRdb redid the calling of the 5' RACE reads with MiXCR, one entry per CDR3 protein. Of over 550,000 distinct CDR3 sequences listed, less than 35% are singletons. Trimming took 7 bases from V and 7 from J; bases not matched to a gene: 8. The CDR3 length is 15 residues. Germline loops: CDR1 MDHEN, CDR2 SYDVKM. Findings of the study overall: Among T cells, TCR beta diversity per million cells dropped roughly linearly as age rose.

The sequenced sample consisted of blood. The clonotype originates from a woman older than 75 in good health. The gene calls are TRBV28 and TRBJ1-6; TRBD1 agrees at 9 bases. The chain's CDR3 is CASTNTDRGNSPLHF. The CDR3 DNA follows: TGTGCCAGCACCAACACCGACAGGGGGAATTCACCCCTCCACTTT. Based on the CDR3 plus reference TRBV28 and TRBJ1-6, the full variable domain is DVKVTQSSRYLVKRTGEKVFLECVQDMDHENMFWYRQDPGLGLRLIYFSYDVKMKEKGDIPEGYSVSREKKERFSLILESASTNQTSMYLCASTNTDRGNSPLHFGNGTRLTVT.